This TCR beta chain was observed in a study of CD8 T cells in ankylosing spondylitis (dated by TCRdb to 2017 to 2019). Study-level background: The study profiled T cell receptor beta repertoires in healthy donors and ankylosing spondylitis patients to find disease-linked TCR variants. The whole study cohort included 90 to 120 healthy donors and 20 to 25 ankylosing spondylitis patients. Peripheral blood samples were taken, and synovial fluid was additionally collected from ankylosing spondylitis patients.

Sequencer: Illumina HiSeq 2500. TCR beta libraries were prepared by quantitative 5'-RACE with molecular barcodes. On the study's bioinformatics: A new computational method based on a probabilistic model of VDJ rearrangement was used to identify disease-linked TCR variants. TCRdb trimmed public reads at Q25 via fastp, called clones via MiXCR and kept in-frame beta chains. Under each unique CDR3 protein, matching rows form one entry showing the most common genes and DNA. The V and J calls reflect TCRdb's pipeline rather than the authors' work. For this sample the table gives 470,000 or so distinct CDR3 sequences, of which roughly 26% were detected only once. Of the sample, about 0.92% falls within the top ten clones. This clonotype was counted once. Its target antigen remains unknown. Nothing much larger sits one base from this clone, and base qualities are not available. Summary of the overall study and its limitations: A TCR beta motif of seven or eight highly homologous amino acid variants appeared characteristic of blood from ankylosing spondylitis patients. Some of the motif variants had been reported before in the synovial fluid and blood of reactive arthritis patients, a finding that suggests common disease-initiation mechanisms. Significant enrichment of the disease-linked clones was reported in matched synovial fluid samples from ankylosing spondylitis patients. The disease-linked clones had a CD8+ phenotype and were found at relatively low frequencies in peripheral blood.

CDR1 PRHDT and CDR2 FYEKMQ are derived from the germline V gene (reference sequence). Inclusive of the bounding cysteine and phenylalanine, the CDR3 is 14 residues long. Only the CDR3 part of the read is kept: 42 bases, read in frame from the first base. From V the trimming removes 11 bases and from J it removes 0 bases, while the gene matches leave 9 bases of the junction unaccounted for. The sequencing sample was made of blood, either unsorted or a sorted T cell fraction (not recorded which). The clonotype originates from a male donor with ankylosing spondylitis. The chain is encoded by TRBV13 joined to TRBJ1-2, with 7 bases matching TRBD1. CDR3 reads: CAWGRQGPNYGYTF. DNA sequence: TGTGCCTGGGGGAGACAGGGACCTAACTATGGCTACACCTTC.